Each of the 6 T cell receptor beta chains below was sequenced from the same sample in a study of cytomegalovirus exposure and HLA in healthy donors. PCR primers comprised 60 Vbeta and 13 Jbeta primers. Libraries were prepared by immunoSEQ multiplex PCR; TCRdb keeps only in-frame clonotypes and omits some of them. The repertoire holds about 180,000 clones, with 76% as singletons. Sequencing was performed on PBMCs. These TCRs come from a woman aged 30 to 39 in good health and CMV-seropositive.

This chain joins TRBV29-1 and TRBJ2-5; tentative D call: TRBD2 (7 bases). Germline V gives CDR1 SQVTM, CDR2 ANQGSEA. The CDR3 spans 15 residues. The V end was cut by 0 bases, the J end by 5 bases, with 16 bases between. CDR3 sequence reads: CSVEDLGRGGETQYF. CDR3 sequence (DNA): TGCAGCGTTGAAGATCTAGGCAGGGGAGGGGAGACCCAGTACTTC.

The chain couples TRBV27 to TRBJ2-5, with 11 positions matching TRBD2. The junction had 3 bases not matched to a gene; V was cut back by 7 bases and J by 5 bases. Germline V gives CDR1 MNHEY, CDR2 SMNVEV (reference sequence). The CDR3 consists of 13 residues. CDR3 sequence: CASNSGGAETQYF. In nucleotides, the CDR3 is TGTGCCAGCAATAGCGGGGGGGCGGAGACCCAGTACTTC.

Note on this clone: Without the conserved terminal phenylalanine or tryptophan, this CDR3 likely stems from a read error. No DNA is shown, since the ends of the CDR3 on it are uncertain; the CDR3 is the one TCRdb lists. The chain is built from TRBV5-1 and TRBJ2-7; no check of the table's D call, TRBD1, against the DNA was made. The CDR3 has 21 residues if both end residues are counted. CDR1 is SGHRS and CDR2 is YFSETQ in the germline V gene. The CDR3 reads CASSERKSPGQGRCGRTSSTS.

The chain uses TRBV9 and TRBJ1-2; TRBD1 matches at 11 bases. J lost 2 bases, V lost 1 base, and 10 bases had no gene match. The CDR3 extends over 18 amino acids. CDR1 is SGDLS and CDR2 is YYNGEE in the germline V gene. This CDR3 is CASSVNHRDRGLNYGYTF. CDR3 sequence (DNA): TGTGCCAGCAGCGTAAATCACCGGGACAGGGGGTTGAACTATGGCTACACCTTC.

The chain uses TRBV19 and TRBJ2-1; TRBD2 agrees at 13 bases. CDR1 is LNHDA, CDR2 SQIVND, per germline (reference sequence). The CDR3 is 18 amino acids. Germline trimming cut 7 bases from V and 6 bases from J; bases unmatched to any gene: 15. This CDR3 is CASTASAPGLAGSNEQFF. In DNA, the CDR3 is TGTGCCAGTACTGCCTCCGCCCCGGGACTAGCGGGGAGCAATGAGCAGTTCTTC. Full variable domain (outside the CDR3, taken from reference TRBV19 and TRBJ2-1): DGGITQSPKYLFRKEGQNVTLSCEQNLNHDAMYWYRQDPGQGLRLIYYSQIVNDFQKGDIAEGYSVSREKKESFPLTVTSAQKNPTAFYLCASTASAPGLAGSNEQFFGPGTRLTVL.

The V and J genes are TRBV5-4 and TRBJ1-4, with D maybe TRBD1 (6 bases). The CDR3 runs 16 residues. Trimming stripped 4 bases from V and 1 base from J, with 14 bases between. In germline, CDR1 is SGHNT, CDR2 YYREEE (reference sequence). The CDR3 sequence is CASSKGTSGTNEKLFF. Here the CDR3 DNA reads TGTGCCAGCAGCAAAGGGACATCCGGAACTAATGAAAAACTGTTTTTT.